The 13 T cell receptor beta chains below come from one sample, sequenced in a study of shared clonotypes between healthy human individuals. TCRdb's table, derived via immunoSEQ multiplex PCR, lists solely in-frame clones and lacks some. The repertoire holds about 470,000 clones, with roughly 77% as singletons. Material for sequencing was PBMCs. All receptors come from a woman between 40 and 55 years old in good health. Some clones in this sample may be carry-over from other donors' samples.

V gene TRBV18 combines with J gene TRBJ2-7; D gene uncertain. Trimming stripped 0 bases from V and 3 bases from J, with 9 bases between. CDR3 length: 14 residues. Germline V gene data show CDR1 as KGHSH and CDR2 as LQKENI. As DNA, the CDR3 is TGTGCCAGCTCACCACCGGGCCGAGGCTACGAGCAGTACTTC. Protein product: CASSPPGRGYEQYF.

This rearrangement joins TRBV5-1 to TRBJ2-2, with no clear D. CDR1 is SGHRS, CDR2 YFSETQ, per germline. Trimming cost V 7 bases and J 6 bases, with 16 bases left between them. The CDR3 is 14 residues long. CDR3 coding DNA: TGCGCCAGCGGCCAAACCGCCCCCGCCGGGGAGCTGTTTTTT. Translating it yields CASGQTAPAGELFF.

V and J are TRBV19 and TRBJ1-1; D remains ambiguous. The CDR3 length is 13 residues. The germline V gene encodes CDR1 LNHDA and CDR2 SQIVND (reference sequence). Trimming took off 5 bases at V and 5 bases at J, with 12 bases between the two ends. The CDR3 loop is CASSLRSRTEAFF. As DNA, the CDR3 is TGTGCCAGTAGTTTGAGGTCGAGGACTGAAGCTTTCTTT.

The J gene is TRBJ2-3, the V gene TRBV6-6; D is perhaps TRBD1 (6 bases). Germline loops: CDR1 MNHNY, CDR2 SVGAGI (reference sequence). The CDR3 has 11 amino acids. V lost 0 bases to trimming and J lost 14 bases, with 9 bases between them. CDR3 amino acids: CASSYSGAWYF. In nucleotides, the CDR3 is TGTGCCAGCAGTTACTCGGGGGCTTGGTATTTT.

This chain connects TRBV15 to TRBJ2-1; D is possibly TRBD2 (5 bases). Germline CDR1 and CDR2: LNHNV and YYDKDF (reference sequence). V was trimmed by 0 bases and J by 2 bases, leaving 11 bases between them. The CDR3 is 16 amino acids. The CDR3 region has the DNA TGTGCCACCAGCAGAGATCGGGGTAGCCCCTACAATGAGCAGTTCTTC. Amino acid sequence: CATSRDRGSPYNEQFF.

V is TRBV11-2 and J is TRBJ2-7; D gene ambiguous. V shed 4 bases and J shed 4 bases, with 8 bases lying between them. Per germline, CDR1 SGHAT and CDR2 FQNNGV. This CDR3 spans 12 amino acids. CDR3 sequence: CASSSAPYEQYF. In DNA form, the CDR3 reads TGTGCCAGCAGCTCCGCCCCGTACGAGCAGTACTTC.

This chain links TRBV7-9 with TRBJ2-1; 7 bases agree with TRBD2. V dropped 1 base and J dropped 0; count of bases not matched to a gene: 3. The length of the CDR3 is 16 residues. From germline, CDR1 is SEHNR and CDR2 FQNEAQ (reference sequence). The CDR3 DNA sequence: TGTGCCAGCAGCTTAGTGGGCGGGAGCTCCTACAATGAGCAGTTCTTC. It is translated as CASSLVGGSSYNEQFF.

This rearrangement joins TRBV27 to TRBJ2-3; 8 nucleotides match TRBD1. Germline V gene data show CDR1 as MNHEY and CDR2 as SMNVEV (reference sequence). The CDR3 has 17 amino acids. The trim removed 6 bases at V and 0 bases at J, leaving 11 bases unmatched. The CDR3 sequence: CASSHWTGPTSTDTQYF. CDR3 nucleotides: TGTGCCAGCAGCCATTGGACAGGGCCCACTAGCACAGATACGCAGTATTTT.

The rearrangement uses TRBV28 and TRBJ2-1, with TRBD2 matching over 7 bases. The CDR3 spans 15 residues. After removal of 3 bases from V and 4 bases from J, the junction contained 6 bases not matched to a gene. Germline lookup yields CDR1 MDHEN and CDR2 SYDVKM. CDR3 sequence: CASSFSSGHYNEQFF. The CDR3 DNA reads TGTGCCAGCAGTTTTAGTAGCGGGCATTACAATGAGCAGTTCTTC. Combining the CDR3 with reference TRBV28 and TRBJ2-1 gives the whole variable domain DVKVTQSSRYLVKRTGEKVFLECVQDMDHENMFWYRQDPGLGLRLIYFSYDVKMKEKGDIPEGYSVSREKKERFSLILESASTNQTSMYLCASSFSSGHYNEQFFGPGTRLTVL.

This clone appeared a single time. Written as DNA, the CDR3 is TGTGCCAGCAGCTTAGGACAGGTGAGCTCCTACGAGCAGTACTTC. Encoded protein: CASSLGQVSSYEQYF. The chain joins TRBV7-8 to TRBJ2-7; the D gene is possibly TRBD1 (6 bases). Deletions cut 1 base from V and 0 bases from J, with 10 bases between. Germline CDR1 and CDR2: SGHVS and FQNEAQ. This CDR3 region has 15 residues.

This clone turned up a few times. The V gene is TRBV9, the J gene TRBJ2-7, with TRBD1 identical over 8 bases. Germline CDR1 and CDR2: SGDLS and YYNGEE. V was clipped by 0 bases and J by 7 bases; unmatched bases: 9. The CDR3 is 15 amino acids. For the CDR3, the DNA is TGTGCCAGCAGCGTAGATGCGACAGGGGAGGAGGAGCAGTACTTC. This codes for CASSVDATGEEEQYF.

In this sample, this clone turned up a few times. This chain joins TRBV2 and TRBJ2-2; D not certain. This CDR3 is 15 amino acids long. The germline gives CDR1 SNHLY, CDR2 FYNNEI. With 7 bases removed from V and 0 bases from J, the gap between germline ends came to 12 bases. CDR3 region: CASKRTTANTGELFF. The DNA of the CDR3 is TGTGCCAGCAAACGGACCACGGCGAACACCGGGGAGCTGTTTTTT.

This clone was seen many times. The CDR3 region is CASSQAGTGVGEQYF. The DNA of the CDR3 is TGCGCCAGCAGCCAAGCGGGGACAGGGGTAGGCGAGCAGTACTTC. The J gene is TRBJ2-7, the V gene TRBV4-3, with 10 positions matching TRBD1. Germline assignment: CDR1 LGHNA and CDR2 YSLEER. The V gene end was trimmed by 1 base and the J gene end by 6 bases; junction bases not matched to a gene: 6. This CDR3 has 15 residues.